This TCR beta chain was captured in a study of graft-versus-host responses after intestinal transplantation. At the level of the study: Recipients were given multivisceral, liver-intestinal, or isolated intestinal transplants.

Study observations and caveats: Some GvH clones were seen earlier in gut or blood, suggesting intestinal origin. Across patients carrying graft-donor T cell macrochimerism, allografts held high graft-versus-host to host-versus-graft clonal ratios.

Some clones are missing from TCRdb's copy, which holds only in-frame ones; the method was immunoSEQ multiplex PCR. The table has some 100,000 clones, 80% to 95% seen once. V gave up 7 bases and J gave up 3 bases, with 22 bases separating them. The germline CDR1 and CDR2 sequences are SGHAT and FQNNGV. CDR3 length: 16 amino acids. Worth noting for this clone: The antigen remains unidentified.

J is TRBJ2-7 and V is TRBV11-2, with D uncertain. The clonotype comes from a human donor who received an intestinal transplant. The sequences come from unstimulated CD8+ T cells sorted from spleen or lymph node cells, collected before intestinal transplant. Here the CDR3 reads CASTIAGWEHFYEQYF. The CDR3 bases are TGTGCCAGCACCATAGCCGGGTGGGAACACTTCTACGAGCAGTACTTC.